This TCR beta chain is from a study of control samples from healthy donors and cancer patients. The CDR3 contains 16 residues. The repertoire was sequenced with immunoSEQ multiplex PCR; TCRdb's copy has only in-frame clones and lacks some. There are 150,000 to 180,000 clones in the sample; about 94% occur only once, and 5.5% to 6% lies in the top ten. This clone has only one observation. The gene calls are TRBV21-1 and TRBJ1-1. TRBV21-1 is an annotated pseudogene. The sample was blood. The clonotype was recovered from a middle-aged man in good health. In DNA, the CDR3 is TGTGCCAGCAGCCCGGGACCGACAGAGTTGAACACTGAAGCTTTCTTT. Protein product: CASSPGPTELNTEAFF.